Included here is one T cell receptor beta chain sequence, with context. Deletions cut 9 bases from V and 4 bases from J, with 12 bases between. The CDR3 loop spans 13 amino acids. The germline CDR1 and CDR2 sequences are MNHEY and SMNVEV (reference sequence). Under the authors' procedure: Counts of nucleated cells, estimated from reference gene primer amplification, were obtained. TCRdb keeps only in-frame clones here, not all; method: immunoSEQ multiplex PCR. That table furnishes V, J and clone size, whereas the DNA furnished D and trimming. The sample lists fewer than 350,000 clones, 65% to 90% occurring once. The source of the sample is a study of blood T cell repertoires in COVID-19. Study-level background: The cDNA or gDNA used as material had been derived from T cells, B-cell-depleted T cells, or PBMCs.

The specimen sequenced was peripheral blood. The J gene is TRBJ2-2, the V gene TRBV27; a weak D match, TRBD2 (6 bases). This TCR came from a human donor in a cohort sampled during active COVID-19. The CDR3 nucleotides are TGTGCCAGTGGGGGGTTAATCACCGGGGAGCTGTTTTTT. Translated: CASGGLITGELFF.